This is a list of T cell receptor beta chains from one sample in a study of radiotherapy plus CTLA-4 blockade in lung cancer. The data were produced by immunoSEQ multiplex PCR, yet TCRdb's version contains in-frame clones alone and is incomplete. The sample includes 55,000 to 75,000 clones, approximately 76% of them seen just once. The input for sequencing was peripheral blood, taken from a patient treated with radiotherapy plus ipilimumab. The receptor set was obtained from a human donor with non-small cell lung cancer whose response to radiotherapy plus ipilimumab could not be evaluated. Some clones in this sample may be carry-over from other donors' samples. Each CDR3 is given with its conserved first and last residue. The order of the fields is D gene, V gene, clone size, J gene, CDR3 protein, CDR3 DNA. A D gene is named only where the DNA matches it firmly. Clone size is shown for a subset of rows, as once, few, many or a class of expanded clone.

TRBD1	TRBV9	.	TRBJ1-6	CASSVGGDRYNSPLHF	TGTGCCAGCAGCGTAGGAGGGGACAGGTATAATTCACCCCTCCACTTT
.	TRBV11-3	few	TRBJ2-2	CASSLAEYTGELFF	TGTGCCAGCAGCTTAGCGGAGTACACCGGGGAGCTGTTTTTT
.	TRBV4-1	.	TRBJ2-1	CASRPVGEGFYNEQFF	TGCGCCAGCAGGCCTGTAGGGGAAGGGTTTTACAATGAGCAGTTCTTC
.	TRBV7-2	.	TRBJ2-7	CASREDSFYEQYF	TGTGCCAGCAGAGAAGACAGTTTCTACGAGCAGTACTTC
TRBD1	TRBV11-2	.	TRBJ1-1	CASSSRRDSYLRAFF	TGTGCCAGCAGCTCCCGGCGGGACAGCTATTTAAGGGCTTTCTTT
TRBD1	TRBV5-8	.	TRBJ2-1	CASSLETGTGSWKGEQFF	TGTGCCAGCAGCTTGGAGACGGGGACAGGGTCTTGGAAGGGTGAGCAGTTCTTC
TRBD2	TRBV19	.	TRBJ2-4	CASSIGTSGLQYF	TGTGCCAGTAGTATAGGGACTAGTGGGCTTCAGTACTTC
.	TRBV7-2	.	TRBJ1-6	CAGRGESNSPLHF	TGTGCAGGGCGGGGCGAAAGTAATTCACCCCTCCACTTT
.	TRBV7-6	.	TRBJ1-6	CASSPQTEYNSPLHF	TGTGCCAGCAGCCCACAGACAGAGTATAATTCACCCCTCCACTTT
TRBD2	TRBV7-2	.	TRBJ2-3	CASSFRLAVNTDTQYF	TGTGCCAGCAGCTTCAGACTAGCGGTCAATACAGATACGCAGTATTTT
.	TRBV28	.	TRBJ2-7	CASSRDSYEQYF	TGTGCCAGCAGCCGGGACTCCTACGAGCAGTACTTC
TRBD2	TRBV6-1	.	TRBJ2-5	CASSAGLAGGQETQYF	TGTGCCAGCAGTGCGGGACTAGCGGGGGGCCAAGAGACCCAGTACTTC
TRBD1	TRBV28	.	TRBJ1-5	CASSGQGWSSNQPQHF	TGTGCCAGCAGTGGACAGGGGTGGAGTAGCAATCAGCCCCAGCATTTT
TRBD2	TRBV2	.	TRBJ2-3	CASSPTRLAESTDTQYF	TGTGCCAGCAGTCCTACCCGACTAGCGGAGAGCACAGATACGCAGTATTTT
.	TRBV7-2	few	TRBJ2-5	CASSLGGGRETQYF	TGTGCCAGCAGCTTAGGGGGGGGGCGGGAGACCCAGTACTTC
.	TRBV9	.	TRBJ2-5	CASSVGGAGRPHQETQYF	TGTGCCAGCAGCGTAGGGGGCGCGGGGCGACCCCACCAAGAGACCCAGTACTTC
TRBD1	TRBV5-4	.	TRBJ1-6	CASSLGTGQTDLHF	TGTGCCAGCAGCTTAGGGACAGGGCAAACCGACCTCCACTTT
.	TRBV7-2	.	TRBJ2-3	CASSQKAVRTDTQYF	TGTGCCAGCAGCCAAAAAGCGGTGCGCACAGATACGCAGTATTTT
.	TRBV29-1	once	TRBJ1-2	CSVEDLQRSYGYTF	TGCAGCGTTGAAGATTTGCAGCGATCCTATGGCTACACCTTC
.	TRBV7-2	many	TRBJ1-5	CASSLGGFFQPQHF	TGTGCCAGCAGCTTGGGGGGGTTCTTTCAGCCCCAGCATTTT
.	TRBV9	.	TRBJ1-3	CASGGRDGNTIYF	TGTGCCAGTGGGGGCAGGGATGGAAACACCATATATTTT
TRBD2	TRBV29-1	.	TRBJ2-3	CSARGGLTTTDTQYF	TGCAGCGCCCGCGGGGGTTTGACGACTACAGATACGCAGTATTTT
.	TRBV4-1	.	TRBJ1-1	CASSQVGVMNTEAFF	TGCGCCAGCAGCCAAGTCGGGGTCATGAACACTGAAGCTTTCTTT
TRBD2	TRBV7-9	.	TRBJ2-3	CASSLFGGGGIRDTQYF	TGTGCCAGCAGCTTATTTGGCGGGGGGGGCATTCGCGATACGCAGTATTTT
.	TRBV2	once	TRBJ1-2	CASRGDSHYGYTF	TGTGCCAGCAGGGGTGACTCCCACTATGGCTACACCTTC